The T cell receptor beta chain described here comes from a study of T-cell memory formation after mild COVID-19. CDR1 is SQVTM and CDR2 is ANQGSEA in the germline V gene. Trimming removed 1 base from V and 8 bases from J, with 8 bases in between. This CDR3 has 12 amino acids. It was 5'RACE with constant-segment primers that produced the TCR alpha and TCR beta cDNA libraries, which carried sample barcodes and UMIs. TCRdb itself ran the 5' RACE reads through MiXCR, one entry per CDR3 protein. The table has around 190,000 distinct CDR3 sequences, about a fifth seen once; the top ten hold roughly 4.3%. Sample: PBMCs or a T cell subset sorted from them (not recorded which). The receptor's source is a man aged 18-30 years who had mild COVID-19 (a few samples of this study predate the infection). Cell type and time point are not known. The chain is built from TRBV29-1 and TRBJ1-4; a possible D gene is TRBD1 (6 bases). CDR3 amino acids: CSVEGRGEKLFF. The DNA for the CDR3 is TGCAGCGTTGAAGGCAGGGGAGAAAAACTGTTTTTT.